This T cell receptor beta chain was sequenced for a study of blood T cell repertoires in COVID-19. Looking at the study overall: Samples taken during acute and convalescent COVID-19 were collected in the United States, Italy and Spain. PBMCs, B-cell-depleted T cells, or T cells provided the cDNA or gDNA that made up the material.

Germline V gives CDR1 MGHDK, CDR2 SYGVNS. This CDR3 has 11 residues. Trimming shortened V by 4 bases and J by 12 bases, and 10 bases separated the two germline ends. Source study methods: Nucleated cell number was recorded as an estimate derived from reference gene primer amplification. Libraries were prepared by immunoSEQ multiplex PCR; TCRdb keeps only in-frame clonotypes and omits some of them. That table is the source of V, J and clone size, and D and trimming were worked out from the DNA. The data contain over 200,000 clones, roughly 87% of them singletons. The sample taken for sequencing was peripheral blood. The chain employs TRBV25-1 and TRBJ2-1; perhaps TRBD2 as D (5 bases). This sequence was found in a woman between 18 and 29 years old who had recovered from COVID-19. DNA of the CDR3: TGTGCCAGCAGTGCGAGGGTCCCGCAGTTCTTC. It specifies CASSARVPQFF.